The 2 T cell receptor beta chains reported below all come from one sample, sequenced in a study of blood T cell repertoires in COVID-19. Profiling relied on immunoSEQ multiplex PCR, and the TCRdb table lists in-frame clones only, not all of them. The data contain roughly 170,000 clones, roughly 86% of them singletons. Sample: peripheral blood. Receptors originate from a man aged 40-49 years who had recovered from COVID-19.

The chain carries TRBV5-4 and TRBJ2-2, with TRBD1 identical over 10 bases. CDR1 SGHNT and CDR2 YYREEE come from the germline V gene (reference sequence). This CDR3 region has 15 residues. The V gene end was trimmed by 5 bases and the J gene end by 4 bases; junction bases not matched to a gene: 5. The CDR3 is CASRGQGSVTGELFF. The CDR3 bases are TGTGCCAGCAGGGGACAGGGGTCGGTCACCGGGGAGCTGTTTTTT.

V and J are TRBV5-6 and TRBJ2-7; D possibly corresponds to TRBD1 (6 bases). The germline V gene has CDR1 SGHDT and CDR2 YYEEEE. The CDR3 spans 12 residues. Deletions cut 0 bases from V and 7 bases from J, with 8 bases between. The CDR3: CASSLDRVEQYF. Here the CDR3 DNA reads TGTGCCAGCAGCTTGGACAGGGTTGAGCAGTACTTC.